Below, 28 T cell receptor beta chains from the same sample are listed, as sequenced in a study of T cells in Graves' hyperthyroidism and ophthalmopathy (dated by TCRdb to between 2018 and 2021). Libraries were built with multiplex PCR. The listed sequencing device is Illumina HiSeq 2000. The TCR beta CDR3 regions were amplified from the RNA transcripts. The first round of RT-PCR for the TCR CDR3 was performed with the HTBI primer set and the Qiagen OneStep RT-PCR kit. TCRdb trimmed public reads at Q25 via fastp, called clones via MiXCR and kept in-frame beta chains. Each record represents a unique CDR3 protein, reported with the most common genes and DNA among its rows. The sample table shows fewer than 400,000 distinct CDR3 sequences, and 15% to 18% are seen once. Of the sample, roughly a quarter is held by the ten largest clones. Sequencing was carried out using blood. Receptors originate from a woman aged 18-29 years with Graves' hyperthyroidism that later progressed to Graves' ophthalmopathy.

This clonotype was seen more than once but under ten times. This chain uses TRBV28 with TRBJ2-5, with TRBD2 identical over 10 bases. The CDR3 covers 16 residues. Germline V gene lookup returns CDR1 MDHEN and CDR2 SYDVKM. Trimming cost V 8 bases and J 3 bases; bases outside gene matches: 12. The CDR3 DNA reads TGTGCCAGCCTCGGGCCCATAACTAGCGGGAAAGAGACCCAGTACTTC. Encoded protein: CASLGPITSGKETQYF.

This clonotype was picked up a small number of times. V gene TRBV2 combines with J gene TRBJ2-1, with 7 bases identical to TRBD1. Germline V gene data show CDR1 as SNHLY and CDR2 as FYNNEI. V was pared by 2 bases and J by 13 bases, with 11 bases of the junction left unmatched. The CDR3 extends over 14 amino acids. CDR3 nucleotide sequence: TGTGCCAGCAGTGAACCTACCCCGGGACAGCCTCAGTTCTTC. Translated: CASSEPTPGQPQFF.

This clonotype appeared many times. The genes are TRBV28 and TRBJ1-1, with D unresolved. The CDR3 is 12 amino acids. The V and J ends lost 6 bases and 7 bases respectively, with 12 bases between them. From germline, CDR1 is MDHEN and CDR2 SYDVKM. The CDR3 sequence is CASRLGWGEAFF. CDR3 in DNA: TGTGCCAGCAGGCTCGGCTGGGGTGAAGCTTTCTTT.

The chain joins TRBV28 to TRBJ1-5; D perhaps matches TRBD1 (6 bases). In germline, CDR1 is MDHEN, CDR2 SYDVKM. The CDR3 has 14 amino acids. V lost 6 bases and J lost 2, with 11 bases in between. The CDR3 sequence is CASRQGGGNQPQHF. CDR3 in DNA: TGTGCCAGCAGACAGGGTGGGGGCAATCAGCCCCAGCATTTT.

The chain employs TRBV27 and TRBJ2-7; tentatively, D is TRBD1 (7 bases). The V end was cut by 6 bases, the J end by 3 bases, with 24 bases between. Germline CDR1 and CDR2: MNHEY and SMNVEV (reference sequence). The CDR3 sequence is 17 residues long. CDR3 in DNA: TGTGCCAGCAGCCGCAGGGGGGATTTGACTACCTACTACGAGCAGTACTTC. Translated, it gives CASSRRGDLTTYYEQYF.

The chain carries TRBV3-1 and TRBJ2-3; D not resolved. The CDR3 covers 14 residues. The V end lost 3 bases, the J end lost 4 bases, and 11 bases lay between the germline ends. CDR1 is LGHDT, CDR2 YNNKEL, per germline (reference sequence). CDR3 in DNA: TGTGCCAGCAGCCAGGGGAAAGAGGCAGATACGCAGTATTTT. Protein: CASSQGKEADTQYF.

The rearrangement links TRBV4-1 to TRBJ2-1; TRBD1 matches 12 bases. In germline, CDR1 is MGHRA, CDR2 YSYEKL. The CDR3 sequence is 16 residues long. V was clipped by 4 bases and J by 7 bases; unmatched bases: 8. For the CDR3, the DNA is TGCGCCAGCAGCCTAGCGTGGGGACAGGGGGCGAATGAGCAGTTCTTC. This codes for CASSLAWGQGANEQFF.

The table lists this clonotype with a few counts. The chain uses TRBV20-1 and TRBJ1-4; D is unclear. The CDR3 covers 12 residues. CDR1 is DFQATT, CDR2 SNEGSKA, per germline (reference sequence). V dropped 1 base and J dropped 8 bases, with 8 bases sitting between them. The CDR3 nucleotides read TGCAGTGCTAGAGGTGAAAACGAAAAACTGTTTTTT. Its translation is CSARGENEKLFF.

This clonotype was counted many times. The V gene is TRBV11-2, the J gene TRBJ2-1, with 7 bases matching TRBD2. Germline values: CDR1 SGHAT, CDR2 FQNNGV. With 6 bases clipped from V and 7 bases from J, the junction kept 21 bases outside the gene matches. The CDR3 is 18 amino acids. CDR3 sequence: CASSPLGLRGRARNEQFF. The CDR3 DNA sequence: TGTGCCAGCAGTCCCCTCGGGTTAAGAGGGAGGGCCAGGAATGAGCAGTTCTTC.

This clonotype was recorded many times. The genes are TRBV7-9 and TRBJ2-5; 7 bases fit TRBD2. The junction had 12 bases not matched to a gene; V was cut back by 9 bases and J by 2 bases. CDR1 is SEHNR and CDR2 is FQNEAQ in the germline V gene (reference sequence). The CDR3 contains 15 residues. The CDR3 DNA is TGTGCCAGTGGGGGGGGACTCCCAGGACAAGAGACCCAGTACTTC. Translated: CASGGGLPGQETQYF.

This rearrangement joins TRBV27 to TRBJ2-2; D is perhaps TRBD2 (5 bases). Germline values: CDR1 MNHEY, CDR2 SMNVEV (reference sequence). Trimming removed 2 bases from V and 5 bases from J, with 6 bases in between. CDR3 size: 13 residues. The CDR3 DNA is TGTGCCAGCAGTTTAACGGGAACCGGGGAGCTGTTTTTT. This sequence encodes CASSLTGTGELFF.

This clonotype was recorded a few times. The chain carries TRBV27 and TRBJ2-7; possible D gene TRBD2, 6 bases. The CDR3 covers 15 residues. Trimming left V 5 bases short and J 2 bases short, with 16 bases between. Germline CDR1 reads MNHEY; CDR2 reads SMNVEV (reference sequence). The CDR3 loop reads CASSPLERAPYEQYF. The CDR3 bases are TGTGCCAGCAGTCCCCTAGAGCGGGCCCCCTACGAGCAGTACTTC.

V usage is TRBV18 and J usage is TRBJ2-7, with TRBD1 identical over 9 bases. The CDR3 totals 14 residues. The ends lost 3 bases at V and 4 bases at J; junction bases unmatched: 4. CDR1 KGHSH and CDR2 LQKENI come from the germline V gene. The CDR3 DNA sequence: TGTGCCAGCTCACCTCGGGACAGGGTTTACGAGCAGTACTTC. Amino acid sequence: CASSPRDRVYEQYF.

The genes are TRBV19 and TRBJ2-1; D is ambiguous. Germline CDR1 LNHDA, CDR2 SQIVND (reference sequence). CDR3 length: 13 residues. The V and J ends lost 3 bases and 9 bases respectively, with 12 bases between them. The CDR3 DNA reads TGTGCCAGTAGTATTATGAGGTGGGGTGAGCAGTTCTTC. This encodes CASSIMRWGEQFF.

The CDR3 is CASSYPEREDGETQYF. The CDR3, as DNA: TGTGCCAGCAGTTACCCGGAGAGGGAAGATGGAGAGACCCAGTACTTC. The chain combines TRBV6-2 or TRBV6-3 with TRBJ2-5, with D tentatively TRBD2 (5 bases). The CDR3 runs to 16 residues. CDR1 MNHEY and CDR2 SVGEGT come from the germline V gene. Deletions cut 2 bases from V and 4 bases from J, with 17 bases between.

This clonotype was counted ten times or more. V is TRBV12-5 and J is TRBJ2-1, with 9 bases fitting TRBD2. Germline CDR1 and CDR2: LGHNT and FRNRAP. J lost 4 bases, V lost 6 bases, and 7 bases had no gene match. This CDR3 has 15 residues. The CDR3 sequence: CASGLTSGAYNEQFF. The CDR3 bases are TGTGCTAGTGGCCTGACTAGCGGAGCGTACAATGAGCAGTTCTTC.

The chain is built from TRBV18 and TRBJ2-7; 10 bases agree with TRBD1. V dropped 3 bases and J dropped 7; count of bases not matched to a gene: 3. The CDR3 loop spans 13 amino acids. CDR1 KGHSH and CDR2 LQKENI come from the germline V gene. This chain's CDR3 is CASSPGTGEEQYF. The CDR3 DNA sequence: TGTGCCAGCTCACCCGGGACAGGGGAAGAGCAGTACTTC.

This clonotype was observed a handful of times. The chain carries TRBV6-1 and TRBJ2-2, with 11 bases identical to TRBD2. Per the germline V gene, CDR1 is MNHNS and CDR2 is SASEGT. V trimming: 6 bases; J trimming: 3 bases; junction bases outside the gene matches: 6. The CDR3 is 16 residues long. CDR3 bases: TGTGCCAGCAGGTTAGCGGGAGGGATAGACACCGGGGAGCTGTTTTTT. Amino acid sequence: CASRLAGGIDTGELFF.

This clonotype was seen a few times. The chain has TRBV25-1 and TRBJ2-7, with a tentative D call TRBD2 (6 bases). CDR3 length: 13 residues. V lost 0 bases, J lost 4 bases, and 7 bases lay in between. Germline V gives CDR1 MGHDK, CDR2 SYGVNS. The CDR3 nucleotides read TGTGCCAGCAGTGAATACGGGAGTTACGAGCAGTACTTC. It yields the protein CASSEYGSYEQYF.

The table lists this clonotype with many counts. The chain couples TRBV6-1 to TRBJ2-3, with D tentatively TRBD1 or TRBD2 (6 bases each). This CDR3 is 15 amino acids long. V was cut by 4 bases and J by 0 bases, with 11 bases left in between. The germline V gene has CDR1 MNHNS and CDR2 SASEGT. The CDR3 protein is CASSGQGTSTDTQYF. CDR3 nucleotide sequence: TGTGCCAGCAGTGGGCAGGGGACTAGCACAGATACGCAGTATTTT.

This clonotype was seen repeatedly, ten times or more. The V call is TRBV7-9, the J call TRBJ2-3; a weak D match, TRBD2 (5 bases). This CDR3 has 14 amino acids. Germline values: CDR1 SEHNR, CDR2 FQNEAQ (reference sequence). V was shortened by 5 bases and J by 2 bases, with 11 bases between the two germline ends. The CDR3 spells CASSILGSTDTQYF. As DNA, the CDR3 is TGTGCCAGCAGCATACTAGGTTCCACAGATACGCAGTATTTT.

The CDR3 here is CASSLGPGRDQFF. The CDR3 DNA reads TGCGCCAGCAGCTTGGGGCCGGGACGCGACCAGTTCTTC. The chain uses TRBV5-1 and TRBJ2-1, with D perhaps given as TRBD1 or TRBD2 (5 bases each). CDR3 size: 13 residues. Trimming took 0 bases from V and 13 from J, leaving 14 bases between them. Germline CDR1 and CDR2: SGHRS and YFSETQ.

This clonotype was seen at least ten times. Relative to the germline gene, one junction end is altered; a read error may explain this. The chain recombines TRBV20-1 with TRBJ2-7, with 11 bases matching TRBD2. Germline V gene data show CDR1 as DFQATT and CDR2 as SNEGSKA (reference sequence). The length of the CDR3 is 16 residues. CDR3 protein: CGALPGDWTSGYEQYF. CDR3 nucleotide sequence: TGTGGGGCCTTGCCAGGGGATTGGACTAGCGGGTACGAGCAGTACTTC.

This clonotype was seen many times. The chain uses TRBV27 and TRBJ2-1, with 13 bases aligning to TRBD2. The V and J ends lost 5 bases and 9 bases, in that order; junction bases with no gene match: 10. The CDR3 spans 16 residues. Germline V gene data show CDR1 as MNHEY and CDR2 as SMNVEV (reference sequence). CDR3 sequence reads: CASSMTSGRPLGEQFF. The CDR3 nucleotides are TGTGCCAGCAGTATGACTAGCGGGAGGCCCTTGGGTGAGCAGTTCTTC.

The sample holds a few counts of this clonotype. The chain is built from TRBV15 and TRBJ2-3; D assignment may be TRBD1 or TRBD2 (5 bases each). V lost 9 bases and J lost 1, with 14 bases in between. Germline V gene data show CDR1 as LNHNV and CDR2 as YYDKDF (reference sequence). The CDR3 has 14 residues. In DNA form, the CDR3 reads TGTGCCACGTGGGGACGGGACGGCACAGATACGCAGTATTTT. It encodes CATWGRDGTDTQYF.

This clonotype was picked up a small number of times. The CDR3 DNA reads as TGTGCCAGCAGCCTATTCCAGGCCTACAATGAGCAGTTCTTC. Translated: CASSLFQAYNEQFF. The genes are TRBV13 and TRBJ2-1, with no clear D. Per germline, CDR1 PRHDT and CDR2 FYEKMQ (reference sequence). The V gene lost 5 bases and the J gene lost 2 bases, with 10 bases spanning the gap. This CDR3 is built from 14 residues.

At least ten counts were recorded for this clonotype. CDR3: CASSSYWGDTQYF. DNA for the CDR3: TGTGCCAGCAGCTCCTACTGGGGGGATACGCAGTATTTT. The rearrangement joins TRBV6-1 to TRBJ2-3; possibly TRBD1 or TRBD2 for D (5 bases each). The CDR3 has 13 residues. V gave up 6 bases and J gave up 6 bases, with 13 bases separating them. CDR1 is MNHNS, CDR2 SASEGT, per germline.

This chain links TRBV7-9 with TRBJ2-2, with D perhaps assigned TRBD1 or TRBD2 (6 bases each). Germline V gene data show CDR1 as SEHNR and CDR2 as FQNEAQ (reference sequence). V was trimmed by 5 bases and J by 2 bases, leaving 15 bases between them. The CDR3 totals 16 residues. The CDR3 here is CASSIQTGLNTGELFF. The CDR3 coding sequence is TGTGCCAGCAGCATACAGACAGGACTAAACACCGGGGAGCTGTTTTTT.